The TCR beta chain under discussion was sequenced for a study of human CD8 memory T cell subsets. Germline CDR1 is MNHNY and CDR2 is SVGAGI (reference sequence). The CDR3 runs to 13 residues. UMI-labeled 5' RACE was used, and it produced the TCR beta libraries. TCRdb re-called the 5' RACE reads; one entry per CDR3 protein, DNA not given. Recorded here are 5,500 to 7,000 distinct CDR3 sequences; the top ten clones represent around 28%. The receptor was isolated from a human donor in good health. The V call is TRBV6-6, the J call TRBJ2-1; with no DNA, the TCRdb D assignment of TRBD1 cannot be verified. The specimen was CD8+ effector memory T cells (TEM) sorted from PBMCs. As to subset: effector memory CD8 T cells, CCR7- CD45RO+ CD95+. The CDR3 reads CASSLQGHNEQFF.